This TCR beta chain was sequenced for a study of T-cell memory formation after mild COVID-19. With respect to this clonotype: Its target is unknown.

TCRdb reanalysed the 5' RACE reads using MiXCR and keeps one entry per CDR3 protein. The sample lists 55,000 to 65,000 distinct CDR3 sequences, more than 8% occurring once. Study observations and caveats: A second wave of clones peaked on day 37, and their SARS-CoV-2 specificity went unconfirmed. Clones that got smaller from day 15 to 85 had even CD4/CD8, while clones growing later tipped toward CD4+.

The sequencing sample was made of PBMCs or a T cell subset sorted from them (not recorded which). The source is a man aged 18 to 30 who had mild COVID-19 (a few samples of this study predate the infection). Cell type and time point are not known.

The DNA of the CDR3 is TGTGCCAGCAGTTGGGGGTATGGCTACACCTTC. It yields the protein CASSWGYGYTF. V usage is TRBV6-5 and J usage is TRBJ1-2, with D possibly matching TRBD1 (5 bases). The CDR3 is made up of 11 amino acids. From germline, CDR1 is MNHEY and CDR2 SVGAGI. Trimming left V 4 bases short and J 5 bases short, with 5 bases between.